Following are 30 T cell receptor beta chains from one sample sequenced in a study of cytomegalovirus exposure and HLA in healthy donors. The repertoire was sequenced with immunoSEQ multiplex PCR; TCRdb's copy has only in-frame clones and lacks some. The repertoire holds 140,000 to 150,000 clones, with about 94% as singletons. The sample taken for sequencing was PBMCs. These receptors originate from a man aged 18 to 30 in good health and CMV-seropositive.

The rearrangement uses TRBV10-3 and TRBJ2-1; 12 nucleotides match TRBD2. From germline, CDR1 is ENHRY and CDR2 SYGVKD. CDR3 size: 17 residues. V shed 0 bases and J 5 bases; nucleotides not matched to a gene: 5. The CDR3 here is CAISESRTSGENNEQFF. As DNA, the CDR3 is TGTGCCATCAGTGAGTCTCGGACTAGCGGGGAAAACAATGAGCAGTTCTTC.

This rearrangement joins TRBV19 to TRBJ2-7, with TRBD2 matching over 7 bases. The CDR3 has 16 residues. Germline-derived CDR1 and CDR2 are LNHDA and SQIVND (reference sequence). V trimming: 3 bases; J trimming: 2 bases; junction bases outside the gene matches: 10. Here the CDR3 DNA reads TGTGCCAGTAGTATTAGTTTGGCTAGCGGAACCTACGAGCAGTACTTC. Translation gives CASSISLASGTYEQYF.

The chain has TRBV29-1 and TRBJ2-5; D may be TRBD2 (6 bases). V was cut by 2 bases and J by 4 bases, with 14 bases left in between. Germline-derived CDR1 and CDR2 are SQVTM and ANQGSEA. The CDR3 has 14 amino acids. CDR3 nucleotide sequence: TGCAGCGTTGAACGAGGAGGGGCCGGAGAGACCCAGTACTTC. Amino acid sequence: CSVERGGAGETQYF.

This clone is a singleton in its sample. The chain couples TRBV5-6 to TRBJ2-1; TRBD2 is a possible D gene (7 bases). CDR3 size: 14 residues. Germline lookup yields CDR1 SGHDT and CDR2 YYEEEE. Trimming took 3 bases from V and 9 from J, leaving 16 bases between them. CDR3: CASSYGGRGGEQFF. The CDR3 DNA reads TGTGCCAGCAGCTACGGCGGGAGAGGGGGTGAGCAGTTCTTC.

This sequence joins TRBV6-4 and TRBJ1-1, with a possible D match to TRBD1 (6 bases). Per the germline V gene, CDR1 is MRHNA and CDR2 is SNTAGT. The CDR3 consists of 13 residues. Trimming shortened V by 6 bases and J by 2 bases, and 10 bases separated the two germline ends. The CDR3 DNA follows: TGTGCCAGCAGGCGGACAGTAAACACTGAAGCTTTCTTT. Its translation: CASRRTVNTEAFF.

This chain uses TRBV5-8 with TRBJ2-5, with a weak D call TRBD2 (6 bases). Per germline, CDR1 SGHTS and CDR2 YDEGEE. Trimming cost V 4 bases and J 4 bases, with 11 bases left between them. The CDR3 sequence is 13 residues long. Written as DNA, the CDR3 is TGTGCCAGCAGCCGTTTGGAGGGAGAGACCCAGTACTTC. This encodes CASSRLEGETQYF.

This clone was counted a single time. This sequence joins TRBV6-5 and TRBJ2-7; D uncertain. Germline-derived CDR1 and CDR2 are MNHEY and SVGAGI. The length of the CDR3 is 16 residues. V shed 2 bases and J shed 2 bases, with 16 bases lying between them. The CDR3 reads CASSYLNPRVPYEQYF. The CDR3, as DNA: TGTGCCAGCAGTTACCTGAACCCGCGAGTCCCCTACGAGCAGTACTTC.

J is TRBJ2-7 and V is TRBV29-1; 9 bases fit TRBD1. Germline V lookup: CDR1 SQVTM, CDR2 ANQGSEA. This CDR3 has 12 residues. J was trimmed by 3 bases and V by 7 bases; bases with no gene match: 4. CDR3 region: CSAGTGYYEQYF. As DNA, the CDR3 is TGCAGCGCCGGGACAGGGTACTACGAGCAGTACTTC.

The chain employs TRBV5-4 and TRBJ2-7; 9 bases line up with TRBD1. This CDR3 spans 15 amino acids. Germline V CDR1 and CDR2: SGHNT, YYREEE (reference sequence). After removal of 3 bases from V and 2 bases from J, the junction contained 6 bases not matched to a gene. The CDR3 is CASSSRDRVAYEQYF. The CDR3 bases are TGTGCCAGCAGCTCCCGGGACAGGGTAGCCTACGAGCAGTACTTC.

A note on this clone: Distinct nucleotide sequences in the sample also encode this CDR3. The rearrangement uses TRBV6-5 and TRBJ2-7; TRBD2 matches 7 bases. Germline lookup yields CDR1 MNHEY and CDR2 SVGAGI. V gave up 6 bases and J gave up 4 bases; unmatched junction bases: 6. The CDR3 extends over 13 amino acids. The chain's CDR3 is CASSRAGEYEQYF. The CDR3 region has the DNA TGTGCCAGCAGCCGGGCGGGAGAGTACGAGCAGTACTTC.

The chain carries TRBV7-9 and TRBJ2-1; 7 bases are shared with TRBD2. The CDR3 covers 15 residues. V dropped 5 bases and J dropped 8; count of bases not matched to a gene: 12. Germline lookup yields CDR1 SEHNR and CDR2 FQNEAQ (reference sequence). CDR3 loop: CASSPAERGFDEQFF. DNA of the CDR3: TGTGCCAGCAGCCCAGCCGAGCGGGGTTTCGATGAGCAGTTCTTC.

The V call is TRBV6-5, the J call TRBJ2-7; the D is unclear. V lost 1 base, J lost 4 bases, and 11 bases lay in between. The CDR3 loop spans 14 amino acids. Germline CDR1 reads MNHEY; CDR2 reads SVGAGI. CDR3 sequence reads: CASSYFPGLYEQYF. In nucleotides, the CDR3 is TGTGCCAGCAGTTACTTTCCGGGTTTATACGAGCAGTACTTC.

This chain uses TRBV4-1 with TRBJ2-1, with 8 bases matching TRBD2. CDR3 length: 15 amino acids. Unmatched junction bases numbered 6, after V lost 6 bases and J lost 2 bases. Germline CDR1 MGHRA, CDR2 YSYEKL. CDR3 region: CASRSGSGTYNEQFF. CDR3 DNA: TGCGCCAGCAGAAGCGGGAGTGGAACCTACAATGAGCAGTTCTTC.

The chain uses TRBV2 and TRBJ1-5; 8 positions agree with TRBD1. This CDR3 comprises 15 residues. The V gene end was trimmed by 7 bases and the J gene end by 4 bases; junction bases not matched to a gene: 9. Germline assignment: CDR1 SNHLY and CDR2 FYNNEI. This CDR3 is CASTQGAGGNQPQHF. The CDR3 region has the DNA TGTGCCAGCACCCAGGGGGCCGGCGGGAATCAGCCCCAGCATTTT. Supplemented by reference TRBV2 and TRBJ1-5, the full variable domain reads EPEVTQTPSHQVTQMGQEVILRCVPISNHLYFYWYRQILGQKVEFLVSFYNNEISEKSEIFDDQFSVERPDGSNFTLKIRSTKLEDSAMYFCASTQGAGGNQPQHFGDGTRLSIL.

This sequence joins TRBV2 and TRBJ2-7, with D maybe TRBD2 (5 bases). In germline, CDR1 is SNHLY, CDR2 FYNNEI. V was cut by 7 bases and J by 3 bases, with 16 bases left in between. The CDR3 is 14 residues long. CDR3 protein: CASTSNGMGYEQYF. The CDR3 bases are TGTGCCAGCACCTCAAACGGGATGGGCTACGAGCAGTACTTC.

This rearrangement joins TRBV19 to TRBJ2-2; TRBD1 matches 11 bases. Germline values: CDR1 LNHDA, CDR2 SQIVND (reference sequence). After removal of 5 bases from V and 8 bases from J, the junction contained 7 bases not matched to a gene. This CDR3 spans 15 amino acids. CDR3 residues: CASSPGTGGAGELFF. The CDR3 DNA sequence: TGTGCCAGTAGTCCTGGGACAGGGGGGGCTGGGGAGCTGTTTTTT.

The chain joins TRBV4-2 to TRBJ1-2; the D is unclear. This CDR3 comprises 14 residues. Per germline, CDR1 LGHNA and CDR2 YNFKEQ. V shed 2 bases and J shed 5 bases, with 12 bases lying between them. CDR3 amino acids: CASSQTASRYGYTF. The CDR3 coding sequence is TGTGCCAGCAGCCAAACCGCGAGCCGGTATGGCTACACCTTC.

The genes are TRBV18 and TRBJ1-4; no clear D gene. Germline V gene data show CDR1 as KGHSH and CDR2 as LQKENI. The CDR3 is made up of 12 amino acids. Between the trimmed V and J ends, which lost 6 bases and 10 bases, there was a span of 12 bases. This chain's CDR3 is CASSPGSRKLFF. CDR3 DNA sequence: TGTGCCAGCTCGCCCGGGAGCAGAAAACTGTTTTTT.

The chain links TRBV28 to TRBJ1-2; the match to TRBD1 covers 7 bases. Per germline, CDR1 MDHEN and CDR2 SYDVKM. CDR3 length equals 12 residues. The V and J ends lost 8 bases and 5 bases, in that order; junction bases with no gene match: 5. CDR3 residues: CASHGQAYGYTF. Here the CDR3 DNA reads TGTGCCAGCCACGGACAGGCGTATGGCTACACCTTC.

The chain combines TRBV27 with TRBJ2-2; 8 bases are a match to TRBD2. V shed 1 base, J shed 5 bases, and the junction held 6 bases outside the gene matches. Looked up from germline, CDR1 is MNHEY and CDR2 is SMNVEV (reference sequence). The CDR3 runs to 16 residues. CDR3 nucleotide sequence: TGTGCCAGCAGTTTATTAAGCGGGAGTTTAACCGGGGAGCTGTTTTTT. Its protein is CASSLLSGSLTGELFF.

The chain carries TRBV5-1 and TRBJ1-2; 7 bases line up with TRBD1. The CDR3 covers 15 residues. CDR1 and CDR2 from the germline V gene are SGHRS and YFSETQ. The trim removed 0 bases at V and 4 bases at J, leaving 6 bases unmatched. Here the CDR3 reads CASSLGQGVGYGYTF. CDR3 nucleotides: TGCGCCAGCAGCTTGGGGCAGGGGGTCGGCTATGGCTACACCTTC.

The chain has TRBV5-4 and TRBJ2-7, with 7 bases lining up with TRBD2. This CDR3 is 16 amino acids long. The germline V gene has CDR1 SGHNT and CDR2 YYREEE (reference sequence). V gave up 3 bases and J gave up 5 bases; unmatched junction bases: 14. The CDR3 DNA sequence: TGTGCCAGCAGCTCCCCCCGAGCGGGAAATTCCGACGAGCAGTACTTC. Protein: CASSSPRAGNSDEQYF.

The chain carries TRBV6-1 and TRBJ1-1; a possible D gene is TRBD1 (5 bases). The CDR3 extends over 15 amino acids. Trimming took 7 bases from V and 0 from J, leaving 15 bases between them. Germline assignment: CDR1 MNHNS and CDR2 SASEGT. CDR3 DNA sequence: TGTGCCAGCAAGGCCTCGGACACGATGAACACTGAAGCTTTCTTT. It codes for CASKASDTMNTEAFF.

This chain links TRBV11-2 with TRBJ2-1; 8 bases are a match to TRBD2. V shed 5 bases and J 8 bases; nucleotides not matched to a gene: 2. CDR1 is SGHAT, CDR2 FQNNGV, per germline. CDR3 length: 12 amino acids. In DNA, the CDR3 is TGTGCCAGCAGCCCGGGAGGGTATGAGCAGTTCTTC. Amino acids: CASSPGGYEQFF.

The chain employs TRBV6-5 and TRBJ1-4, with 7 bases fitting TRBD1. Germline V lookup: CDR1 MNHEY, CDR2 SVGAGI. CDR3 size: 14 residues. The J segment lost 6 bases and the V segment lost 5 bases, leaving 6 bases of the junction unmatched. In nucleotides, the CDR3 is TGTGCCAGCAGTCCCCAGGGGGTCCATGAAAAACTGTTTTTT. Protein product: CASSPQGVHEKLFF.

CDR3 sequence: CASSSIFGGETQYF. The CDR3 DNA is TGTGCCAGCAGTTCCATCTTCGGCGGAGAGACCCAGTACTTC. This chain joins TRBV5-4 and TRBJ2-5; D gene uncertain. The CDR3 loop spans 14 amino acids. V was clipped by 5 bases and J by 4 bases, with 15 bases between them. The V gene's germline CDR1 is SGHNT and CDR2 YYREEE (reference sequence).

The chain recombines TRBV27 with TRBJ1-1; a weak D match, TRBD1 (5 bases). Trimming stripped 6 bases from V and 1 base from J, with 9 bases between. Germline assignment: CDR1 MNHEY and CDR2 SMNVEV (reference sequence). This CDR3 has 13 amino acids. The CDR3 here is CASSFGQNTEAFF. The CDR3 DNA is TGTGCCAGCAGCTTTGGACAGAACACTGAAGCTTTCTTT.

The chain is built from TRBV28 and TRBJ1-4, with 8 nucleotides matching TRBD1. Germline values: CDR1 MDHEN, CDR2 SYDVKM. This CDR3 region has 17 residues. The V gene end was trimmed by 5 bases and the J gene end by 3 bases; junction bases not matched to a gene: 11. DNA for the CDR3: TGTGCCAGCAGTGACGTTGGACAGGGAGGATCTAATGAAAAACTGTTTTTT. Protein sequence: CASSDVGQGGSNEKLFF.

The CDR3 DNA follows: TGCGCCAGCAGCTTAAACAGGGGCAGTGAAAAACTGTTTTTT. This encodes CASSLNRGSEKLFF. J is TRBJ1-4 and V is TRBV5-1, with 7 bases lining up with TRBD1. CDR3 length: 14 amino acids. CDR1 SGHRS and CDR2 YFSETQ come from the germline V gene. V gave up 2 bases and J gave up 7 bases; unmatched junction bases: 5.

The chain couples TRBV5-5 to TRBJ2-7; 8 bases fit TRBD1. V gave up 0 bases and J gave up 7 bases; unmatched junction bases: 6. The germline gives CDR1 SGHKS, CDR2 YYEKEE (reference sequence). The CDR3 consists of 14 residues. Here the CDR3 reads CASSLGQGAWEQYF. The CDR3 bases are TGTGCCAGCAGCTTGGGCCAGGGGGCGTGGGAGCAGTACTTC. The whole variable domain, remainder taken from reference TRBV5-5 and TRBJ2-7, is DAGVTQSPTHLIKTRGQQVTLRCSPISGHKSVSWYQQVLGQGPQFIFQYYEKEERGRGNFPDRFSARQFPNYSSELNVNALLLGDSALYLCASSLGQGAWEQYFGPGTRLTVT.